This TCR beta chain was sequenced in a study of cytomegalovirus exposure and HLA in healthy donors (dated by TCRdb to 2017 to 2019). Study-wide context: According to an earlier analysis of several hundred of the donors, 150 million to 200 million T cells yielded 95 million to 140 million unique TCR beta sequences and approximately 280 Gb of sequence data. About 300 gigabases of sequencing data and around 85 million unique TCR sequences made up an early release that covered 500 to 700 HLA-typed donors. Of the roughly 390 genotyped donors, over 80% were placed in the genetic ancestry cluster associated with self-reported Caucasian donors. The study aimed to test whether cataloging public T cell receptors could reveal signatures of past pathogen exposure. The T cell repertoires of 666 subjects were profiled by immunosequencing and related to cytomegalovirus serostatus. In addition to the first cohort of 650 to 750 subjects, a separate validation cohort of approximately 130 different subjects was used. The study combined high-throughput TCR immunosequencing, statistical association of individual TCRs with disease status, and machine learning to predict cytomegalovirus infection status. To study patterns of TCR occurrence, a later analysis re-analyzed previously published TCR beta repertoires from hundreds of donors and added high-resolution HLA genotyping. Rather than using new phenotypic data, the later analysis identified candidate immune exposures from TCR beta sequences and from how often those sequences occurred across donors. In an earlier analysis of about 590 of the donors, high-throughput TCR beta sequencing was used to judge whether each TCR beta V gene segment behaved as functional or pseudogenic. Donor age, sex, ethnicity and CMV serostatus were collected together with the repertoire data. In a later genetic analysis, genome-wide SNP genotypes for about 65% of the 666 donors were used, and that subset was treated as a discovery cohort. Every discovery cohort repertoire had been produced on one sequencing platform. Both class I and class II loci were covered by HLA typing, at four-digit resolution. The number of typed donors differed by locus: roughly 629-630 for A, B, C, DRB1 and DQB1; roughly 510 for DQA1; some 610 for DPA1; and about 450 for DPB1. Because of strong linkage in the cohort, four to six DR-DQ haplotypes were treated as single units for association and clustering. Among about 390 genotyped donors of the cohort, an average of approximately 240,000 unique TCR beta nucleotide sequences were sequenced per donor, roughly 18% of them non-productive. What the work shows at the level of the full study, not this receptor alone: A further reported finding was that TCR beta sequences accurately predicted the HLA-A and HLA-B alleles for most subjects in the first cohort. Roughly uniform sequencing depth across donors was assumed in presence/absence analyses, although this assumption may not hold. An earlier analysis of around 500 of the donors showed that most TCR beta V segments appeared in productive rearrangements either about 87% or about 30% of the time, which broadly matched IMGT annotations. Linkage disequilibrium might explain the correlated functional status among segregating V segments, but an unknown experimental factor could not be ruled out. According to a later analysis, parvovirus B19, influenza, CMV and Epstein-Barr virus appeared linked to several top co-occurrence clusters. In a later analysis, HLA-associated TCR beta chains showed more clonal expansion and lower generation probabilities than non-associated chains that were equally common. The sequencing pipeline was judged likely to have produced a cluster of highly shared sequence variants as a technical artifact. In the study, around 160 TCR beta chains were listed as associated with cytomegalovirus. According to a later genetic analysis, donors in an Asian-associated ancestry cluster had fewer N-insertions in productive TCRs than the roughly 700-donor mean. When HLA alleles, especially DR and DQ, strongly co-occurred, TCR associations were difficult to assign to individual alleles. In vitro tests confirmed that a few of the cytomegalovirus-associated TCR beta chains recognize cytomegalovirus antigens. At a false discovery rate of 0.05, a later analysis linked about 16,000 TCR beta sequences to specific HLA alleles. The 87-base-pair reads could not distinguish some IMGT-functional V segments, including TRBV6-2 and TRBV6-3, so those segments were excluded. The classifier was reported to diagnose cytomegalovirus status with high specificity and sensitivity in both the original and validation cohorts. In this cohort, only TCR beta chains were sequenced, and detectable features were limited by the absence of alpha or paired-chain data. Because counts were too low, roughly 16 rarely observed V segments, including chromosome 9 orphons, were left out of the earlier analysis of some 640 of the donors. It was suggested by the authors that the approach could potentially be generalized to other disease states and immunological phenotypes. Most TCR sequences were observed very rarely across donors, whereas some public TCRs were present in many individuals. In a later analysis, the rate of TCR association differed among HLA loci, with DRB1 alleles having the most associated TCRs and HLA-C alleles having the fewest. CMV serostatus was the only immune exposure information available for the cohort. In a later genetic analysis, a missense DCLRE1C variant was associated with V-gene and J-gene trimming of TCR beta chains, and the association was replicated in an independent cohort. Because HLA typing was unavailable for some donors at each locus, only the typed subset was used in association tests. In a later analysis, most CMV-associated TCR beta chains were found to appear HLA-restricted, with HLA associations seemingly driven largely by CMV exposure.

The library was obtained by the immunoSEQ multiplex PCR assay. For the multiplex PCR, a mixture combining 60 forward primers for TCR Vbeta segments and 13 reverse primers for TCR Jbeta segments was used. A multiplex PCR assay on genomic DNA amplified the CDR3 region of rearranged TCR beta genes. Amplified TCR beta libraries were sequenced as 87-base-pair reads on the Illumina HiSeq System. Per the source publication's procedure: A later analysis tallied around 82 million unique TCR beta chains across the 700 or so repertoires, and around 9.9 million of those chains were shared by two or more donors. Raw reads were error-corrected and collapsed into unique sequences by a nearest-neighbor algorithm in which closely related sequences were merged to remove PCR and sequencing errors. V, D and J gene segments were assigned by aligning CDR3 sequences to IMGT reference sequences. For a sequence to be retained, a match of at least six nucleotides was required to both a V gene segment and a J gene segment. A rearrangement counted as productive if the CDR3 had no stop codons and remained in frame with V and J, and every other rearrangement counted as non-productive. Following IMGT convention, CDR3 was defined as the stretch from the second conserved V-encoded cysteine to the conserved J-encoded phenylalanine. The earlier analysis of about 610 of the donors excluded sequences that lacked an unambiguous match to a single V gene segment. An earlier analysis of roughly 590 of the donors called V segments functional above 56.7% productive rearrangements and segregating when the between-donor standard deviation exceeded 5%. A statistical classification framework was developed to diagnose cytomegalovirus status using the catalog of TCR beta chain sequences. In a later analysis, V and J genes were assigned by comparing TCR nucleotide sequences against IMGT/GENE-DB human TR gene sequences. A later analysis assigned CDR3 sequences and most-parsimonious VDJ recombination scenarios with the TCRdist pipeline. In a later analysis, each TCR beta chain was defined by its CDR3 amino acid sequence together with its V-gene family, and reads without a unique V-gene family were excluded. In a later analysis, 450 to 600 highly shared, low-generation-probability nucleotide sequences were removed to address suspected cross-contamination and a sequencing artifact. For each public chain, a later analysis derived a clonal expansion index from normalized ranks of inferred template counts within each repertoire. A later analysis computed generation probabilities with a VDJ recombination model fitted to out-of-frame rearrangements, and checked the results against IGoR. A later analysis scored TCR-TCR, TCR-HLA and TCR-CMV co-occurrence with hypergeometric tests, applying a repertoire-size bias correction to TCR pairs. To estimate false discovery rates, a later analysis permuted the HLA or CMV assignments 20 times. A later analysis grouped co-occurring TCRs with DBSCAN, adding TCRdist sequence similarity when clustering within HLA-allele-positive subsets. Repertoires with fewer than 30,000 or more than 120,000 public chains, plus five repertoires with anomalous nucleotide sharing, were excluded from co-occurrence clustering. Entries here come from immuneACCESS through TCRdb and include only in-frame sequences with V and J called. Some clones fail to appear in such tables; in the studies checked, an unresolved V gene covers under half of the shortfall, and the cause of the remainder is unknown. D and trimming come from the DNA, and the V and J calls and clone size come from that table. This sample holds roughly 200,000 clones; over 75% were observed only once. The top ten clones comprise approximately 0.47% of the sample.

The cohort comprised around 700 healthy bone marrow donors. All cohort members were sampled while nominally healthy, although unrecorded immune exposures were likely present. The donor tested CMV seronegative and was one of the 352 seronegative cohort members. A peripheral blood sample was provided by each donor, and peripheral blood mononuclear cells were used for TCR beta sequencing. Genomic DNA was extracted from the blood cell samples with the Qiagen DNeasy Blood Extraction Kit. Concerning this clone itself: This clone's antigen is unknown. No much larger clone exists at a distance of one base, and base qualities are not known.

Trimming takes 7 bases off V and 2 bases off J; junction bases not matched to a gene: 2. The CDR1 and CDR2 encoded by the germline V gene are SGHRS and YFSETQ. The CDR3 spans 13 residues, from the cysteine through the phenylalanine. Solely the CDR3 DNA is kept, with 39 bases framed from the first base. This receptor was taken from a woman between 45 and 65 years old in good health and CMV-seronegative. This chain joins TRBV5-1 to TRBJ2-3, with 9 junctional bases fitting TRBD1. Sequenced sample: PBMCs. CDR3 loop: CASQQGATDTQYF. The nucleotide sequence is given as TGCGCCAGCCAACAGGGGGCCACAGATACGCAGTATTTT.